These T cell receptor beta chains were read from a single sample in a study of CD8+ T cells in alopecia areata. Profiled with immunoSEQ multiplex PCR; TCRdb holds only in-frame clones, not every one. The sample holds 150,000 to 250,000 clones, approximately 56% seen once. The sample here was CD4+ T cells sorted from blood, taken at week 4, from a patient treated with tofacitinib. The receptor set was obtained from a human donor with alopecia areata. The CDR3 runs from the conserved cysteine through the conserved F or W. Fields, in order: V gene, J gene, clone size, D gene, CDR3 length, CDR3 DNA, CDR3 protein. The D gene is left open where the match is weak. Clone size is shown for a subset of rows, as once, few, many or a class of expanded clone.

V: TRBV5-6
J: TRBJ1-1
size: few
D: TRBD1
length: 14
DNA: TGTGCCAGCAGCGCGCCGGGACAGTCCCTGGGGGGTTTCTTT
CDR3: CASSAPGQSLGGFF

V: TRBV30
J: TRBJ2-7
size: NA
D: NA
length: 13
DNA: TGTGCCTGGAGTGTCCGCAGGGATGGCGAGCAGTACTTC
CDR3: CAWSVRRDGEQYF

V: TRBV30
J: TRBJ2-2
size: NA
D: TRBD2
length: 16
DNA: TGTGCCTGGAATCCCGGGGGGGCCTTACGGAACGGGGAGCTGTTTTTT
CDR3: CAWNPGGALRNGELFF

V: TRBV19
J: TRBJ1-1
size: NA
D: NA
length: 13
DNA: TGTGCCAGTAAAAGACAGGCGAACACTGAAGCTTTCTTT
CDR3: CASKRQANTEAFF

V: TRBV5-6
J: TRBJ2-7
size: NA
D: NA
length: 15
DNA: TGTGCCAGCAGCTTGTGGGACAAAGGAGACTACGAGCAGTACTTC
CDR3: CASSLWDKGDYEQYF

V: TRBV4-2
J: TRBJ2-6
size: NA
D: TRBD2
length: 17
DNA: TGTGCCAGCAGCCAAAATCTAGCGGGGGTAGGGGCCAACGTCCTGACTTTC
CDR3: CASSQNLAGVGANVLTF

V: TRBV27
J: TRBJ1-5
size: NA
D: NA
length: 15
DNA: TGTGCCAGCAGTTTTGGGGGTTCGAGCAATCAGCCCCAGCATTTT
CDR3: CASSFGGSSNQPQHF

V: TRBV2
J: TRBJ2-1
size: NA
D: TRBD2
length: 15
DNA: TGTGCCAGCAGTTCTCGCGGGGGGTCCTACAATGAGCAGTTCTTC
CDR3: CASSSRGGSYNEQFF

V: TRBV29-1
J: TRBJ1-4
size: NA
D: NA
length: 15
DNA: TGCAGCGTTGAAGCCGGGGGGGCCTTTAATGAAAAACTGTTTTTT
CDR3: CSVEAGGAFNEKLFF

V: TRBV16
J: TRBJ2-1
size: few
D: TRBD2
length: 14
DNA: TGTGCCAGCAGCCAGTCGGGGGGTCAGAATGAGCAGTTCTTC
CDR3: CASSQSGGQNEQFF

V: TRBV2
J: TRBJ2-5
size: NA
D: NA
length: 13
DNA: TGTGCCAGCAGGGGCAGGGGCAGTGCGACCCAGTACTTC
CDR3: CASRGRGSATQYF

V: TRBV7-9
J: TRBJ1-6
size: once
D: TRBD1
length: 13
DNA: TGTGCCAGCGGCGACAGGGTTGATTCACCCCTCCACTTT
CDR3: CASGDRVDSPLHF

V: TRBV25-1
J: TRBJ2-3
size: NA
D: NA
length: 15
DNA: TGTGCCAGCAGTAGGCCAGTAGGGGTCGCAGATACGCAGTATTTT
CDR3: CASSRPVGVADTQYF

V: TRBV30
J: TRBJ2-2
size: NA
D: TRBD1
length: 13
DNA: TGTGCCTGGACGCGGACAGGCGCCGGGGAGCTGTTTTTT
CDR3: CAWTRTGAGELFF

V: TRBV7-8
J: TRBJ1-2
size: NA
D: TRBD1
length: 16
DNA: TGTGCCAGCAGCCAAACTACAGGGGCAGGGGCCTATGGCTACACCTTC
CDR3: CASSQTTGAGAYGYTF

V: TRBV9
J: TRBJ1-6
size: NA
D: TRBD1
length: 15
DNA: TGTGCCAGCAGCTCACCCGGGACAGGGTATTCACCCCTCCACTTT
CDR3: CASSSPGTGYSPLHF

V: TRBV5-4
J: TRBJ2-3
size: NA
D: NA
length: 13
DNA: TGTGCCAGCAGCTGGGACCTCACAGATACGCAGTATTTT
CDR3: CASSWDLTDTQYF

V: TRBV6-6
J: TRBJ1-5
size: NA
D: TRBD1
length: 14
DNA: TGTGCCAGCTCGGAAGTGACAGGGAGGCAGCCCCAGCATTTT
CDR3: CASSEVTGRQPQHF

V: TRBV6-6
J: TRBJ1-2
size: NA
D: TRBD1
length: 16
DNA: TGTGCCAGCAGCGCAACCCGGGACAGGGGCCTCTATGGCTACACCTTC
CDR3: CASSATRDRGLYGYTF

V: TRBV7-2
J: TRBJ1-5
size: NA
D: TRBD1
length: 16
DNA: TGTGCCAGCAGCATCCAACAGGGGATGAGCAATCAGCCCCAGCATTTT
CDR3: CASSIQQGMSNQPQHF